One sample yielded the 26 T cell receptor beta chains listed below, sequenced in a study of CD8 T cells in Susac syndrome. Reverse transcription of roughly 0.5 to 1 ug RNA was performed with random hexamers. TCRdb processed the immunoSEQ multiplex PCR reads anew with MiXCR; each CDR3 protein has one entry. The table includes around 150,000 distinct CDR3 sequences, approximately 95% detected once. Sequencing was carried out using CD8+ T cells from PBMCs. Source of these receptors: a human donor with Susac syndrome.

The chain carries TRBV5-1 and TRBJ2-7; D uncertain. This CDR3 is 14 amino acids long. The V end was cut by 4 bases, the J end by 0 bases, with 11 bases between. Germline loops: CDR1 SGHRS, CDR2 YFSETQ. CDR3 in amino acids: CASSGISSSYEQYF. The DNA for the CDR3 is TGCGCCAGCAGCGGGATATCAAGCTCCTACGAGCAGTACTTC.

The chain links TRBV13 to TRBJ2-5; 8 bases are shared with TRBD2. V shed 1 base and J 4 bases; nucleotides not matched to a gene: 2. Germline loops: CDR1 PRHDT, CDR2 FYEKMQ (reference sequence). This CDR3 has 14 residues. CDR3 sequence (DNA): TGTGCCAGCAGCTTAGACGGGGGGGGAGAGACCCAGTACTTC. Amino acid sequence: CASSLDGGGETQYF.

The chain uses TRBV3-1 and TRBJ2-3; 12 bases align to TRBD2. The trim removed 2 bases at V and 5 bases at J, leaving 2 bases unmatched. The CDR3 spans 15 residues. The germline gives CDR1 LGHDT, CDR2 YNNKEL (reference sequence). For the CDR3, the DNA is TGTGCCAGCAGCCAAAGGACTAGCGGGATAGATACGCAGTATTTT. It specifies CASSQRTSGIDTQYF.

This chain uses TRBV9 with TRBJ1-5; the D gene is possibly TRBD1 (6 bases). Germline CDR1 is SGDLS and CDR2 is YYNGEE. The CDR3 is made up of 15 amino acids. The V end was cut by 0 bases, the J end by 8 bases, with 15 bases between. CDR3 nucleotide sequence: TGTGCCAGCAGCGTAGGGGGGGGGCCACGGGAGCCCCAGCATTTT. Amino acids: CASSVGGGPREPQHF.

The chain combines TRBV4-1 with TRBJ2-1, with D possibly matching TRBD1 (5 bases). The V and J ends lost 5 bases and 5 bases respectively, with 10 bases between them. The CDR3 has 13 amino acids. Germline CDR1 is MGHRA and CDR2 is YSYEKL. The CDR3 region is CASSVFRDNEQFF. DNA of the CDR3: TGCGCCAGCAGCGTTTTCAGGGACAATGAGCAGTTCTTC.

The rearrangement links TRBV19 to TRBJ2-1; the D is unclear. In germline, CDR1 is LNHDA, CDR2 SQIVND (reference sequence). The CDR3 sequence is 12 residues long. V lost 1 base, J lost 6 bases, and 4 bases lay in between. The CDR3 sequence is CASSIVSNEQFF. CDR3 coding DNA: TGTGCCAGTAGTATAGTAAGCAATGAGCAGTTCTTC.

The V and J genes are TRBV27 and TRBJ2-1; maybe TRBD1 (6 bases). Trimming shortened V by 4 bases and J by 5 bases, and 9 bases separated the two germline ends. Germline CDR1 is MNHEY and CDR2 is SMNVEV (reference sequence). This CDR3 is 13 amino acids long. In DNA form, the CDR3 reads TGTGCCAGCAGTTGGGGGCGCAACAATGAGCAGTTCTTC. It yields the protein CASSWGRNNEQFF.

The chain couples TRBV29-1 to TRBJ2-7; D may be TRBD1 (7 bases). Germline lookup yields CDR1 SQVTM and CDR2 ANQGSEA. Trimming took 7 bases from V and 3 from J, leaving 16 bases between them. This CDR3 has 13 residues. The CDR3 loop reads CSAQGGYLYEQYF. Written as DNA, the CDR3 is TGCAGCGCCCAGGGGGGCTACCTCTACGAGCAGTACTTC.

The gene calls are TRBV24-1 and TRBJ2-3, with a possible D match to TRBD2 (6 bases). V was clipped by 3 bases and J by 5 bases, with 14 bases between them. Germline V gives CDR1 KGHDR, CDR2 SFDVKD. This CDR3 contains 15 residues. The CDR3 reads CATSDISGLRDTQYF. As DNA, the CDR3 is TGTGCCACCAGTGATATCAGCGGGCTTAGAGATACGCAGTATTTT.

The gene calls are TRBV27 and TRBJ2-1; possibly TRBD2 for D (6 bases). Germline CDR1 MNHEY, CDR2 SMNVEV (reference sequence). This CDR3 comprises 14 residues. The ends were cut back, 1 base at V and 5 bases at J, with 9 bases in the middle. The CDR3 reads CASSLFGGNNEQFF. Here the CDR3 DNA reads TGTGCCAGCAGTTTATTCGGGGGAAACAATGAGCAGTTCTTC.

This chain links TRBV28 with TRBJ2-3; D gene ambiguous. V lost 7 bases and J 1 base, leaving 12 bases between the germline ends. CDR3 length: 14 amino acids. Germline V lookup: CDR1 MDHEN, CDR2 SYDVKM. Here the CDR3 reads CASTPPTGTDTQYF. The CDR3 bases are TGTGCCAGCACCCCCCCTACAGGCACAGATACGCAGTATTTT.

This clonotype occurred a few times. The V call is TRBV29-1, the J call TRBJ1-2; D gene unclear. In germline, CDR1 is SQVTM, CDR2 ANQGSEA. This CDR3 has 11 residues. V was pared by 2 bases and J by 6 bases, with 7 bases between. CDR3 sequence: CSVEYSNGYTF. The DNA of the CDR3 is TGCAGCGTTGAATACAGTAATGGCTACACCTTC. Full variable domain (rest looked up from reference TRBV29-1 and TRBJ1-2): SAVISQKPSRDICQRGTSLTIQCQVDSQVTMMFWYRQQPGQSLTLIATANQGSEATYESGFVIDKFPISRPNLTFSTLTVSNMSPEDSSIYLCSVEYSNGYTFGSGTRLTVV.

The chain links TRBV27 to TRBJ2-7; possible D gene TRBD2, 5 bases. The CDR3 totals 15 residues. Germline CDR1 and CDR2: MNHEY and SMNVEV (reference sequence). The V gene lost 3 bases and the J gene lost 3 bases, with 15 bases spanning the gap. CDR3 sequence reads: CASSLVGRGLYEQYF. The CDR3 region has the DNA TGTGCCAGCAGTTTGGTCGGACGAGGGCTCTACGAGCAGTACTTC.

This clonotype was counted once. The chain couples TRBV6-5 to TRBJ2-2, with 14 bases matching TRBD2. Trimming removed 4 bases from V and 6 bases from J; junction bases left unmatched: 10. Germline V CDR1 and CDR2: MNHEY, SVGAGI. This CDR3 spans 18 amino acids. CDR3 in amino acids: CASSFRRTSGRSAGELFF. DNA of the CDR3: TGTGCCAGCAGTTTCCGACGGACTAGCGGGAGGAGTGCCGGGGAGCTGTTTTTT.

In this sample, this clonotype turned up once. V is TRBV19 and J is TRBJ2-1; D could derive from TRBD1 or TRBD2 (5 bases each). The germline gives CDR1 LNHDA, CDR2 SQIVND (reference sequence). With 2 bases removed from V and 6 bases from J, the gap between germline ends came to 14 bases. There are 15 residues in the CDR3. This chain's CDR3 is CASSITGPTLNEQFF. The CDR3 DNA follows: TGTGCCAGTAGTATAACGGGACCAACCCTCAATGAGCAGTTCTTC. Filled out from reference TRBV19 and TRBJ2-1, the complete variable domain reads DGGITQSPKYLFRKEGQNVTLSCEQNLNHDAMYWYRQDPGQGLRLIYYSQIVNDFQKGDIAEGYSVSREKKESFPLTVTSAQKNPTAFYLCASSITGPTLNEQFFGPGTRLTVL.

V and J are TRBV10-3 and TRBJ2-1; 8 bases agree with TRBD2. The CDR3 has 16 residues. CDR1 ENHRY and CDR2 SYGVKD come from the germline V gene. With V trimmed by 2 bases and J by 3 bases, 6 bases remained unmatched. This CDR3 reads CAISEPEREIYNEQFF. The CDR3 DNA is TGTGCCATCAGTGAGCCTGAGCGGGAGATCTACAATGAGCAGTTCTTC.

This chain uses TRBV20-1 with TRBJ2-6; perhaps TRBD1 as D (5 bases). The CDR3 sequence is 15 residues long. Germline V CDR1 and CDR2: DFQATT, SNEGSKA (reference sequence). Trimming left V 5 bases short and J 4 bases short, with 15 bases between. The CDR3 region has the DNA TGCAGTGCTGATCCCGTCAGGGTAGGGGCCAACGTCCTGACTTTC. Its translation is CSADPVRVGANVLTF.

The genes are TRBV24-1 and TRBJ1-1; 7 nucleotides agree with TRBD1. V shed 9 bases and J 4 bases; nucleotides not matched to a gene: 1. There are 11 residues in the CDR3. CDR1 is KGHDR and CDR2 is SFDVKD in the germline V gene. The DNA of the CDR3 is TGTGCCACCGGGACAGCCACTGAAGCTTTCTTT. Translated: CATGTATEAFF.

The chain has TRBV7-9 and TRBJ2-1; perhaps TRBD2 as D (5 bases). The CDR3 is 13 residues long. Trimming left V 5 bases short and J 9 bases short, with 14 bases between. CDR1 SEHNR and CDR2 FQNEAQ come from the germline V gene (reference sequence). The CDR3 coding sequence is TGTGCCAGCAGCGTAGACTACGGGCCTGAGCAGTTCTTC. Residues: CASSVDYGPEQFF.

This clonotype was detected a few times. The V call is TRBV5-1, the J call TRBJ2-1; 7 positions agree with TRBD2. Germline V gives CDR1 SGHRS, CDR2 YFSETQ. CDR3 length: 15 amino acids. J gave up 0 bases and V 4 bases, and 4 bases lay outside the gene matches. DNA of the CDR3: TGCGCCAGCAGCCGGGGGGATAGCTCCTACAATGAGCAGTTCTTC. It translates to CASSRGDSSYNEQFF.

This clonotype was picked up one time. The chain combines TRBV20-1 with TRBJ2-1; 9 nucleotides line up with TRBD2. Trimming at V came to 1 base and at J to 5 bases, leaving 12 bases not matched to a gene. CDR3 length: 17 residues. Germline V gene lookup returns CDR1 DFQATT and CDR2 SNEGSKA (reference sequence). CDR3 in DNA: TGCAGTGCTAGAGTATATTCAGTTGGCGGGAGGGACAATGAGCAGTTCTTC. As protein: CSARVYSVGGRDNEQFF.

V usage is TRBV28 and J usage is TRBJ2-4; D may be TRBD1 or TRBD2 (5 bases each). Trimming took 2 bases from V and 0 from J, leaving 17 bases between them. Per the germline V gene, CDR1 is MDHEN and CDR2 is SYDVKM. The CDR3 extends over 18 amino acids. This chain's CDR3 is CASSLNVRGRLAKNIQYF. CDR3 nucleotide sequence: TGTGCCAGCAGTTTAAACGTTCGGGGCAGGCTAGCCAAAAACATTCAGTACTTC.

The chain employs TRBV6-6 and TRBJ2-7; D tentatively fits TRBD1 or TRBD2 (5 bases each). Germline CDR1 MNHNY, CDR2 SVGAGI (reference sequence). Trimming left V 7 bases short and J 2 bases short, with 12 bases between. CDR3 length equals 13 residues. This CDR3 reads CASTWDQPYEQYF. The CDR3 DNA is TGTGCCAGCACCTGGGACCAACCCTACGAGCAGTACTTC.

The chain employs TRBV4-1 and TRBJ2-7, with D hard to call. CDR3 length: 15 amino acids. Per the germline V gene, CDR1 is MGHRA and CDR2 is YSYEKL. V was trimmed by 0 bases and J by 2 bases, leaving 11 bases between them. This chain's CDR3 is CASSQEERMTYEQYF. CDR3 nucleotide sequence: TGCGCCAGCAGCCAAGAGGAACGGATGACCTACGAGCAGTACTTC.

V and J are TRBV19 and TRBJ1-5, with D uncertain. V dropped 5 bases and J dropped 0 bases, with 14 bases sitting between them. Germline V gene sequence: CDR1 LNHDA, CDR2 SQIVND (reference sequence). This CDR3 has 16 residues. In DNA form, the CDR3 reads TGTGCCAGTAGTTGGAGTGAGTCCTATAGCAATCAGCCCCAGCATTTT. Translated: CASSWSESYSNQPQHF.

The count of this clonotype is one. The chain recombines TRBV14 with TRBJ2-3; maybe TRBD2 (5 bases). With 0 bases removed from V and 6 bases from J, the gap between germline ends came to 22 bases. Germline V gene data show CDR1 as SGHDN and CDR2 as FVKESK. The CDR3 consists of 18 residues. The CDR3 sequence: CASSQEPGLSPGRDTQYF. The CDR3 DNA is TGTGCCAGCAGCCAAGAACCCGGACTCTCCCCGGGTAGGGATACGCAGTATTTT.